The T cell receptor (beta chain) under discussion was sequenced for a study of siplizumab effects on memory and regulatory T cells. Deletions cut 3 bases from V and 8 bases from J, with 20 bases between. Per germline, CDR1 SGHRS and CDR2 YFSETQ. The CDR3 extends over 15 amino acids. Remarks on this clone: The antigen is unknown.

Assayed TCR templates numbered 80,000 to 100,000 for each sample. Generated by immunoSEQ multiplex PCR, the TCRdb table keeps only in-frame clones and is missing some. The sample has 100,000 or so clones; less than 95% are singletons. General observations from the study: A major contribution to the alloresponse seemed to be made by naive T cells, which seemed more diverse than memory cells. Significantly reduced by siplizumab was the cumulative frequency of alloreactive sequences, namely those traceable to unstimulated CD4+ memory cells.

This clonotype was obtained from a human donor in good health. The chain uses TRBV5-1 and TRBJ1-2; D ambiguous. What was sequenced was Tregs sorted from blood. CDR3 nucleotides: TGCGCCAGCAGCTATGGCCGGTGGGGAGCCGAAGGCTACACCTTC. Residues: CASSYGRWGAEGYTF. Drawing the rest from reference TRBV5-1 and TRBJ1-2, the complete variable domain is KAGVTQTPRYLIKTRGQQVTLSCSPISGHRSVSWYQQTPGQGLQFLFEYFSETQRNKGNFPGRFSGRQFSNSRSEMNVSTLELGDSALYLCASSYGRWGAEGYTFGSGTRLTVV.